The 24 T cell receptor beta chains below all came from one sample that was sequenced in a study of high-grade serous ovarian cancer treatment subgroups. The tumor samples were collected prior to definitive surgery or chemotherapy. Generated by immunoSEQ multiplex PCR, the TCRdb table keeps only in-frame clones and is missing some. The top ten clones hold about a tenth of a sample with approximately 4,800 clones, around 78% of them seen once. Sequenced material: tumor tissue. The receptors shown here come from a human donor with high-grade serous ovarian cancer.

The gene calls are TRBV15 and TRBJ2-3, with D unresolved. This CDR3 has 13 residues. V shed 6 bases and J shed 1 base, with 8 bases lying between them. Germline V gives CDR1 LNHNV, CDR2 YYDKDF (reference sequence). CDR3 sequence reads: CATRTDGTDTQYF. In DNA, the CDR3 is TGTGCCACCAGGACCGACGGCACAGATACGCAGTATTTT.

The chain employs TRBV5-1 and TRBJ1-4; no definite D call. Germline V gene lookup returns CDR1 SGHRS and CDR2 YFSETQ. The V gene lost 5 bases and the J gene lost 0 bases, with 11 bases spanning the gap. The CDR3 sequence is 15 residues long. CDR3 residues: CASRDTVTTNEKLFF. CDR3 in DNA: TGCGCCAGCAGGGATACAGTGACAACTAATGAAAAACTGTTTTTT.

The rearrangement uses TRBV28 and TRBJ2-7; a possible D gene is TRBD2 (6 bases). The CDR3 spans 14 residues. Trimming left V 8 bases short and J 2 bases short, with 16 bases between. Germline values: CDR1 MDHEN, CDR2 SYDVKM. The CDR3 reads CASSPGLFPYEQYF. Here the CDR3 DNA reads TGTGCCAGCTCCCCTGGACTATTCCCCTACGAGCAGTACTTC.

In DNA form, the CDR3 reads TGTGCCAGTAGTATTACAGGGGCCTATGGCTACACCTTC. Protein sequence: CASSITGAYGYTF. This chain links TRBV19 with TRBJ1-2, with 7 bases fitting TRBD1. The junction had 2 bases not matched to a gene; V was cut back by 3 bases and J by 4 bases. This CDR3 comprises 13 residues. Germline CDR1 LNHDA, CDR2 SQIVND (reference sequence).

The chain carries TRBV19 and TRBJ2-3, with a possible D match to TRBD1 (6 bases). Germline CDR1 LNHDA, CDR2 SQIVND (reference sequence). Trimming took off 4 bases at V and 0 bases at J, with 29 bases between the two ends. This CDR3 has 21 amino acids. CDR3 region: CASSTIPPQGSKLGSTDTQYF. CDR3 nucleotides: TGTGCCAGTAGTACGATCCCCCCGCAGGGGAGTAAGCTGGGTAGCACAGATACGCAGTATTTT.

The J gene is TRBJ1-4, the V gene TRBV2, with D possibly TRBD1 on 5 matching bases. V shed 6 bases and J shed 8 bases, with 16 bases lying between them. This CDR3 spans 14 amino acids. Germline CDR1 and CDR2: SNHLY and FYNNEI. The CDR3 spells CASRPRAGLEKLFF. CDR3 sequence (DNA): TGTGCCAGCAGACCTCGGGCGGGGCTCGAAAAACTGTTTTTT.

CDR3 in amino acids: CASSRRDREKLFF. Written as DNA, the CDR3 is TGCGCCAGCAGCCGCCGGGACAGAGAAAAACTGTTTTTT. The chain has TRBV4-3 and TRBJ1-4, with 7 bases lining up with TRBD1. J gave up 8 bases and V 4 bases, and 4 bases lay outside the gene matches. Germline lookup yields CDR1 LGHNA and CDR2 YSLEER. CDR3 length: 13 residues.

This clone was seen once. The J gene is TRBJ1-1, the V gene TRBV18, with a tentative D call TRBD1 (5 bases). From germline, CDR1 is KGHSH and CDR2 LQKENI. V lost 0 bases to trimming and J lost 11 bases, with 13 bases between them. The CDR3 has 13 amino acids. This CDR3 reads CASSPPMGGAAFF. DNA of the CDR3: TGTGCCAGCTCACCACCGATGGGAGGGGCGGCTTTCTTT.

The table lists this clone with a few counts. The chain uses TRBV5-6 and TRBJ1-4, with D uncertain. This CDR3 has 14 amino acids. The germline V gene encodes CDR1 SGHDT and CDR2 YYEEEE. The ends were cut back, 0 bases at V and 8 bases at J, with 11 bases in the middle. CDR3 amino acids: CASSLAGHREKLFF. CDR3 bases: TGTGCCAGCAGCTTGGCCGGCCACCGAGAAAAACTGTTTTTT. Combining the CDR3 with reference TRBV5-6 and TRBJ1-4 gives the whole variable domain DAGVTQSPTHLIKTRGQQVTLRCSPKSGHDTVSWYQQALGQGPQFIFQYYEEEERQRGNFPDRFSGHQFPNYSSELNVNALLLGDSALYLCASSLAGHREKLFFGSGTQLSVL.

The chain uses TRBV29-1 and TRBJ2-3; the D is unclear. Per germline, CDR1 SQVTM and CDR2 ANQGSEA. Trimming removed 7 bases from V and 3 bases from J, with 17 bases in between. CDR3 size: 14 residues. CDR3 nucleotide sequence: TGCAGCGCCAAGGGAAGTTTCGGAACAGATACGCAGTATTTT. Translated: CSAKGSFGTDTQYF.

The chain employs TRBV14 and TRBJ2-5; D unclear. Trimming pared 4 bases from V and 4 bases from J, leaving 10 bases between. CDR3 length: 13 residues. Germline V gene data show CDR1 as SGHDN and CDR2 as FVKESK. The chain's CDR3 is CASSPVVPETQYF. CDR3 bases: TGTGCCAGCAGCCCTGTCGTACCAGAGACCCAGTACTTC.

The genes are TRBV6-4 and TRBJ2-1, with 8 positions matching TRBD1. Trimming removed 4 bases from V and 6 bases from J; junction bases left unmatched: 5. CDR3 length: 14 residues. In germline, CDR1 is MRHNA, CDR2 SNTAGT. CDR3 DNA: TGTGCCAGCAGTGCCGCACAGGGGGGCAATGAGCAGTTCTTC. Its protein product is CASSAAQGGNEQFF.

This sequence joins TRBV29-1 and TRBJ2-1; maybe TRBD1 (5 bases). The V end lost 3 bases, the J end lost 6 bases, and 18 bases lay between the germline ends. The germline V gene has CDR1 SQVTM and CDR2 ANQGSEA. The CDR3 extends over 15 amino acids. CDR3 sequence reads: CSVDNWQGKANEQFF. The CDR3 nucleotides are TGCAGCGTTGACAATTGGCAGGGCAAGGCCAATGAGCAGTTCTTC.

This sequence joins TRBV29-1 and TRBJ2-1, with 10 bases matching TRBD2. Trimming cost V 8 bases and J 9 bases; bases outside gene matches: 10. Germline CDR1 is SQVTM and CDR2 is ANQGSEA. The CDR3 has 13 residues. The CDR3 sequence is CSPEAGGWSEQFF. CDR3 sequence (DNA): TGCAGCCCCGAAGCGGGAGGGTGGAGTGAGCAGTTCTTC.

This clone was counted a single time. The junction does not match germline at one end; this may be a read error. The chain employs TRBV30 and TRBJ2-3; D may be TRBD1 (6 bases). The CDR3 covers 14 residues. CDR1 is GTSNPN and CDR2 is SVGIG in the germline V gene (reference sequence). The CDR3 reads CAWSLRSRGDAQYF. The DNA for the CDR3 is TGTGCCTGGAGCCTCAGGTCCAGGGGAGATGCGCAGTATTTT.

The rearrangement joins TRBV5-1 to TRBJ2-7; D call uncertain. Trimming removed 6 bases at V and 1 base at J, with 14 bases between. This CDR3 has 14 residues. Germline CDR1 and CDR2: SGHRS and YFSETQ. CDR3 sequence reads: CASTWVDVSYEQYF. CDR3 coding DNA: TGCGCCAGCACTTGGGTCGACGTATCCTACGAGCAGTACTTC.

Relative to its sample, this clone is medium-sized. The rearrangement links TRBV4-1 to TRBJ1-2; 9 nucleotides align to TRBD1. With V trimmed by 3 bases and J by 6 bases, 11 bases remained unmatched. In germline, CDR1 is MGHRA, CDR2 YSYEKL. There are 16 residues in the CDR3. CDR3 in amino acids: CASSQSDRGIWDGYTF. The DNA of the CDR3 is TGCGCCAGCAGCCAGAGCGACAGGGGGATTTGGGATGGCTACACCTTC.

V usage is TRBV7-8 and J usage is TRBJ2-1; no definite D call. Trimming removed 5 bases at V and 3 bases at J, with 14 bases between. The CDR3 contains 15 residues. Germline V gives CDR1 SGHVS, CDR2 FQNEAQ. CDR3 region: CASSPDSGRYNEQFF. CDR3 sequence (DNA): TGTGCCAGCAGCCCAGACTCGGGTCGCTACAATGAGCAGTTCTTC.

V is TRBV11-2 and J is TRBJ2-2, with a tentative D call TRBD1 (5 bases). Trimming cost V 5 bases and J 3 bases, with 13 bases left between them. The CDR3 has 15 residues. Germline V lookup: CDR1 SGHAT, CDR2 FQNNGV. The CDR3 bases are TGTGCCAGCAGCCCATACAGGCCCGACACCGGGGAGCTGTTTTTT. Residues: CASSPYRPDTGELFF.

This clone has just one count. CDR3 sequence reads: CASSSWPGTDTQYF. The DNA for the CDR3 is TGTGCCAGCAGCTCCTGGCCCGGCACAGATACGCAGTATTTT. This chain connects TRBV11-2 to TRBJ2-3; D remains unclear. The germline gives CDR1 SGHAT, CDR2 FQNNGV. This CDR3 comprises 14 residues. V lost 4 bases, J lost 1 base, and 9 bases lay in between.

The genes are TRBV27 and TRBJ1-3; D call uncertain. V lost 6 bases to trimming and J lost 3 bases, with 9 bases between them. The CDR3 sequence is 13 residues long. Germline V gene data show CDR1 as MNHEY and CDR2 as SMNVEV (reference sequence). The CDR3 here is CASSQELGNTIYF. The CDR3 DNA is TGTGCCAGCAGCCAAGAGCTTGGAAACACCATATATTTT.

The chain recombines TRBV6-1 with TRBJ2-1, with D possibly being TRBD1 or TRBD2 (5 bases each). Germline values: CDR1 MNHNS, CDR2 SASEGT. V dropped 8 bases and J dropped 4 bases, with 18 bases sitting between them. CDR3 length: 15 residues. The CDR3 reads CASGRVSGPYNEQFF. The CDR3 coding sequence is TGTGCCAGCGGGCGGGTGTCGGGGCCTTACAATGAGCAGTTCTTC.

The CDR3 DNA sequence: TGTGCCACGGGGGAGGGTAAAATCGCCCCAGATACGCAGTATTTT. The encoded protein is CATGEGKIAPDTQYF. The rearrangement joins TRBV2 to TRBJ2-3; TRBD2 aligns across 7 bases. This CDR3 has 15 residues. Trimming took 10 bases from V and 4 from J; bases not matched to a gene: 14. Germline V lookup: CDR1 SNHLY, CDR2 FYNNEI.

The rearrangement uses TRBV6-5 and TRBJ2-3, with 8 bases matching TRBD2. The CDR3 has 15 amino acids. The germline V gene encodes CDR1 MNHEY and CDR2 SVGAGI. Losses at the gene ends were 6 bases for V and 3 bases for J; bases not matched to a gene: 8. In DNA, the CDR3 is TGTGCCAGCAGATTTAGCGGGAAGGGGACAGATACGCAGTATTTT. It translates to CASRFSGKGTDTQYF.